This TCR beta chain was recorded in a study of Graves' ophthalmopathy and Graves' hyperthyroidism. CDR1 and CDR2 (germline): SGDLS, YYNGEE. The CDR3 totals 15 residues. The germline V and J ends were trimmed by 0 bases and 3 bases, with 10 bases remaining between them. Researchers took RNA transcripts and amplified TCR beta CDR3 regions from them. HTBI primers primed a first-round RT-PCR, and a second-round multiplex PCR followed. TCRdb re-called the multiplex PCR reads with MiXCR, one entry per CDR3 protein. The sample lists 500,000 to 600,000 distinct CDR3 sequences, roughly 39% occurring once. The TCR sequence derives from an adult man with Graves' hyperthyroidism. Sequenced: peripheral blood or thyroid tissue (not recorded which). The chain is built from TRBV9 and TRBJ1-5; the D gene is possibly TRBD1 (5 bases). The CDR3 DNA reads as TGTGCCAGCAGCGTAGTGGTAGGGGCCAATCAGCCCCAGCATTTT. Translating it yields CASSVVVGANQPQHF.